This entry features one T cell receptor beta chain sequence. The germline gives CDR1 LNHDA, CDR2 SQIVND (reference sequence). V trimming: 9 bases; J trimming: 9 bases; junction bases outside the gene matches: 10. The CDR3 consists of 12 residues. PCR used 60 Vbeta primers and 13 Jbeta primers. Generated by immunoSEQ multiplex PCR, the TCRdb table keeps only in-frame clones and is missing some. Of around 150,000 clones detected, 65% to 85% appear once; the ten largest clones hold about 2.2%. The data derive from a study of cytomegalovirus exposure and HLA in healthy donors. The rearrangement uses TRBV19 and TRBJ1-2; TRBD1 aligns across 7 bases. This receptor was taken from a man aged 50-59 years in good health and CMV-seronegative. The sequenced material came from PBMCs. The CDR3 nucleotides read TGTGCCAGCCGACAGGGACCGATGAGCTACACCTTC. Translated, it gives CASRQGPMSYTF.